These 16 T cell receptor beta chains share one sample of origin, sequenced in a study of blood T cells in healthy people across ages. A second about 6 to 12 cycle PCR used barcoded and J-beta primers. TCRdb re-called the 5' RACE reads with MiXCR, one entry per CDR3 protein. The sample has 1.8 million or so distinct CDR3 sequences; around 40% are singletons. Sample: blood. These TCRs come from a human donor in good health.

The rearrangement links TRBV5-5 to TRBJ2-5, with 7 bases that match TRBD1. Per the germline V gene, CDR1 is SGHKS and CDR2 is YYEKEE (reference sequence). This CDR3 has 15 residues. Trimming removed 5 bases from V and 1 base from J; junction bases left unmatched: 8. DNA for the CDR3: TGTGCCAGCAGTTGGCCCTCAGGGGGCCAAGAGACCCAGTACTTC. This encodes CASSWPSGGQETQYF.

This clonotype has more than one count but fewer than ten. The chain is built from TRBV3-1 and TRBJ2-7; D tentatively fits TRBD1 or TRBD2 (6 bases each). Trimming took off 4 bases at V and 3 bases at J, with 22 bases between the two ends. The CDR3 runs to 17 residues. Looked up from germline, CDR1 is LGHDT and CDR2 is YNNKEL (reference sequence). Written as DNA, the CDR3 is TGTGCCAGCAGCCGAAGATTCACGGGGGCCTCTCACTACGAGCAGTACTTC. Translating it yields CASSRRFTGASHYEQYF.

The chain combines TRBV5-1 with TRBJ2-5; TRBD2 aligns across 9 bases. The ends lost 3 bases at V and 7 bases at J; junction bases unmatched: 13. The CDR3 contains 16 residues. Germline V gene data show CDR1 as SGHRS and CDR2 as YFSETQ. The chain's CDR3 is CASSWGASGAPGTQYF. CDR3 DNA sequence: TGCGCCAGCAGCTGGGGCGCTAGCGGGGCCCCAGGGACCCAGTACTTC.

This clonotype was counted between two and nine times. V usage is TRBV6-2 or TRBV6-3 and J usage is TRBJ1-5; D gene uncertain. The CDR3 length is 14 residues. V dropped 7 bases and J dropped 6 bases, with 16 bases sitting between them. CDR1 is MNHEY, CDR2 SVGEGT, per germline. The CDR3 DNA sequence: TGTGCCAGCACCCAATCCACCATATTTCAGCCCCAGCATTTT. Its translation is CASTQSTIFQPQHF.

The CDR3 loop reads CATSRETRRGKLFF. The CDR3 coding sequence is TGTGCCACCAGCAGAGAGACCAGACGGGGAAAACTGTTTTTT. The V gene is TRBV15, the J gene TRBJ1-4; D uncertain. CDR3 size: 14 residues. Germline V gene lookup returns CDR1 LNHNV and CDR2 YYDKDF (reference sequence). Trimming took off 0 bases at V and 10 bases at J, with 12 bases between the two ends.

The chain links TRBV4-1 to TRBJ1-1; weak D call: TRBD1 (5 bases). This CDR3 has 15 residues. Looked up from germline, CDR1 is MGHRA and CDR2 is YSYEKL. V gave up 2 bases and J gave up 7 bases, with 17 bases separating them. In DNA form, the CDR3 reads TGCGCCAGCAGCCAACAGAACAGACAGATACATGAAGCTTTCTTT. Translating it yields CASSQQNRQIHEAFF.

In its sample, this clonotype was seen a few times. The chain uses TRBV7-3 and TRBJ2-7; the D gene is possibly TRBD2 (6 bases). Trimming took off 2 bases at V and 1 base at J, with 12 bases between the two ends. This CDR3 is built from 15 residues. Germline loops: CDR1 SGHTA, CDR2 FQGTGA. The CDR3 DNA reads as TGTGCCAGCAGCTTAGGAGGGGCGGATTCCTACGAGCAGTACTTC. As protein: CASSLGGADSYEQYF.

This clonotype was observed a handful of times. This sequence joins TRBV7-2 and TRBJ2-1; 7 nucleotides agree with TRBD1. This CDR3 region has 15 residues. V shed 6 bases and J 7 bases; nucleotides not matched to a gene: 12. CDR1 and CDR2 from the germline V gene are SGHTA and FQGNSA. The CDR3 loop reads CASSPPGQWGNEQFF. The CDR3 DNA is TGTGCCAGCAGTCCACCGGGACAGTGGGGAAATGAGCAGTTCTTC.

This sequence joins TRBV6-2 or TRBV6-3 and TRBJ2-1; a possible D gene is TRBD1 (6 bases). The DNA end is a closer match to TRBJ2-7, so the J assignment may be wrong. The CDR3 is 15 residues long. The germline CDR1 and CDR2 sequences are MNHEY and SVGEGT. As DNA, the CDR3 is TGTGCCAGCAGCCAGGACAGCCTGGGGCCCAATGAGCAGTACTTC. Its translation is CASSQDSLGPNEQYF.

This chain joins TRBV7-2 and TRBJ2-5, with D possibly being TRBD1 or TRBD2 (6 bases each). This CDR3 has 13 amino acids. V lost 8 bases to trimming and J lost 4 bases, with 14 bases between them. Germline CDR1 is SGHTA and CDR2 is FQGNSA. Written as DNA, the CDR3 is TGTGCCAGCGGGGGGCTGGGAGCAGAGACCCAGTACTTC. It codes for CASGGLGAETQYF.

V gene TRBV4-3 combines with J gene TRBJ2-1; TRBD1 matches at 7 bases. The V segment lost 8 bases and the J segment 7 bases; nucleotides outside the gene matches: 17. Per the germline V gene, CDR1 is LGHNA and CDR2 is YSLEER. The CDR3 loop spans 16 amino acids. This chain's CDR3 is CASSQTTGLLVNEQFF. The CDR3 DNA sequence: TGCGCCAGCTCTCAGACGACAGGGTTGTTGGTGAATGAGCAGTTCTTC.

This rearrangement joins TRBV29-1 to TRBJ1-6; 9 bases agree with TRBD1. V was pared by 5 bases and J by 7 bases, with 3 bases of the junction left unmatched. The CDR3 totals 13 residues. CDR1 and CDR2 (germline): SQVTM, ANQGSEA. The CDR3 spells CSVQTGGNSPLHF. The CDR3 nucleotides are TGCAGCGTTCAGACAGGGGGGAATTCACCCCTCCACTTT.

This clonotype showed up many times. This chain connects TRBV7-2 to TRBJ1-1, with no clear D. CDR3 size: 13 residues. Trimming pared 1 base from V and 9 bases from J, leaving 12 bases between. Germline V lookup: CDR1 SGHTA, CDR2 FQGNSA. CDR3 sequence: CASSLESGIKAFF. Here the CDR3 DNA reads TGTGCCAGCAGCTTAGAGTCGGGCATAAAAGCTTTCTTT.

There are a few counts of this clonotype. The chain's CDR3 is CSAIGTSGEQYF. In nucleotides, the CDR3 is TGCAGTGCAATTGGGACCTCCGGGGAGCAGTACTTC. V and J are TRBV20-1 and TRBJ2-7, with D perhaps matching TRBD1 or TRBD2 (5 bases each). Trimming took 6 bases from V and 7 from J, leaving 16 bases between them. CDR1 is DFQATT and CDR2 is SNEGSKA in the germline V gene (reference sequence). There are 12 residues in the CDR3.

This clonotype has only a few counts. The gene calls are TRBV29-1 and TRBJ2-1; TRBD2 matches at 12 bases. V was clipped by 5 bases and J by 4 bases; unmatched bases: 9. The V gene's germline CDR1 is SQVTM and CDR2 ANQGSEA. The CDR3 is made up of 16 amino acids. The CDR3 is CSVPQGLAGPYNEQFF. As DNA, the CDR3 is TGCAGCGTTCCCCAGGGACTAGCGGGCCCTTACAATGAGCAGTTCTTC.

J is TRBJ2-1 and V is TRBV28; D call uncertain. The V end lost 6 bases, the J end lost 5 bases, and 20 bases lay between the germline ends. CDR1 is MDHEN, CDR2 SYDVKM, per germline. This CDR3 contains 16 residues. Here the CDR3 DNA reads TGTGCCAGCAGAGCCCCCGGCCCCGCTTGGGACAATGAGCAGTTCTTC. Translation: CASRAPGPAWDNEQFF.